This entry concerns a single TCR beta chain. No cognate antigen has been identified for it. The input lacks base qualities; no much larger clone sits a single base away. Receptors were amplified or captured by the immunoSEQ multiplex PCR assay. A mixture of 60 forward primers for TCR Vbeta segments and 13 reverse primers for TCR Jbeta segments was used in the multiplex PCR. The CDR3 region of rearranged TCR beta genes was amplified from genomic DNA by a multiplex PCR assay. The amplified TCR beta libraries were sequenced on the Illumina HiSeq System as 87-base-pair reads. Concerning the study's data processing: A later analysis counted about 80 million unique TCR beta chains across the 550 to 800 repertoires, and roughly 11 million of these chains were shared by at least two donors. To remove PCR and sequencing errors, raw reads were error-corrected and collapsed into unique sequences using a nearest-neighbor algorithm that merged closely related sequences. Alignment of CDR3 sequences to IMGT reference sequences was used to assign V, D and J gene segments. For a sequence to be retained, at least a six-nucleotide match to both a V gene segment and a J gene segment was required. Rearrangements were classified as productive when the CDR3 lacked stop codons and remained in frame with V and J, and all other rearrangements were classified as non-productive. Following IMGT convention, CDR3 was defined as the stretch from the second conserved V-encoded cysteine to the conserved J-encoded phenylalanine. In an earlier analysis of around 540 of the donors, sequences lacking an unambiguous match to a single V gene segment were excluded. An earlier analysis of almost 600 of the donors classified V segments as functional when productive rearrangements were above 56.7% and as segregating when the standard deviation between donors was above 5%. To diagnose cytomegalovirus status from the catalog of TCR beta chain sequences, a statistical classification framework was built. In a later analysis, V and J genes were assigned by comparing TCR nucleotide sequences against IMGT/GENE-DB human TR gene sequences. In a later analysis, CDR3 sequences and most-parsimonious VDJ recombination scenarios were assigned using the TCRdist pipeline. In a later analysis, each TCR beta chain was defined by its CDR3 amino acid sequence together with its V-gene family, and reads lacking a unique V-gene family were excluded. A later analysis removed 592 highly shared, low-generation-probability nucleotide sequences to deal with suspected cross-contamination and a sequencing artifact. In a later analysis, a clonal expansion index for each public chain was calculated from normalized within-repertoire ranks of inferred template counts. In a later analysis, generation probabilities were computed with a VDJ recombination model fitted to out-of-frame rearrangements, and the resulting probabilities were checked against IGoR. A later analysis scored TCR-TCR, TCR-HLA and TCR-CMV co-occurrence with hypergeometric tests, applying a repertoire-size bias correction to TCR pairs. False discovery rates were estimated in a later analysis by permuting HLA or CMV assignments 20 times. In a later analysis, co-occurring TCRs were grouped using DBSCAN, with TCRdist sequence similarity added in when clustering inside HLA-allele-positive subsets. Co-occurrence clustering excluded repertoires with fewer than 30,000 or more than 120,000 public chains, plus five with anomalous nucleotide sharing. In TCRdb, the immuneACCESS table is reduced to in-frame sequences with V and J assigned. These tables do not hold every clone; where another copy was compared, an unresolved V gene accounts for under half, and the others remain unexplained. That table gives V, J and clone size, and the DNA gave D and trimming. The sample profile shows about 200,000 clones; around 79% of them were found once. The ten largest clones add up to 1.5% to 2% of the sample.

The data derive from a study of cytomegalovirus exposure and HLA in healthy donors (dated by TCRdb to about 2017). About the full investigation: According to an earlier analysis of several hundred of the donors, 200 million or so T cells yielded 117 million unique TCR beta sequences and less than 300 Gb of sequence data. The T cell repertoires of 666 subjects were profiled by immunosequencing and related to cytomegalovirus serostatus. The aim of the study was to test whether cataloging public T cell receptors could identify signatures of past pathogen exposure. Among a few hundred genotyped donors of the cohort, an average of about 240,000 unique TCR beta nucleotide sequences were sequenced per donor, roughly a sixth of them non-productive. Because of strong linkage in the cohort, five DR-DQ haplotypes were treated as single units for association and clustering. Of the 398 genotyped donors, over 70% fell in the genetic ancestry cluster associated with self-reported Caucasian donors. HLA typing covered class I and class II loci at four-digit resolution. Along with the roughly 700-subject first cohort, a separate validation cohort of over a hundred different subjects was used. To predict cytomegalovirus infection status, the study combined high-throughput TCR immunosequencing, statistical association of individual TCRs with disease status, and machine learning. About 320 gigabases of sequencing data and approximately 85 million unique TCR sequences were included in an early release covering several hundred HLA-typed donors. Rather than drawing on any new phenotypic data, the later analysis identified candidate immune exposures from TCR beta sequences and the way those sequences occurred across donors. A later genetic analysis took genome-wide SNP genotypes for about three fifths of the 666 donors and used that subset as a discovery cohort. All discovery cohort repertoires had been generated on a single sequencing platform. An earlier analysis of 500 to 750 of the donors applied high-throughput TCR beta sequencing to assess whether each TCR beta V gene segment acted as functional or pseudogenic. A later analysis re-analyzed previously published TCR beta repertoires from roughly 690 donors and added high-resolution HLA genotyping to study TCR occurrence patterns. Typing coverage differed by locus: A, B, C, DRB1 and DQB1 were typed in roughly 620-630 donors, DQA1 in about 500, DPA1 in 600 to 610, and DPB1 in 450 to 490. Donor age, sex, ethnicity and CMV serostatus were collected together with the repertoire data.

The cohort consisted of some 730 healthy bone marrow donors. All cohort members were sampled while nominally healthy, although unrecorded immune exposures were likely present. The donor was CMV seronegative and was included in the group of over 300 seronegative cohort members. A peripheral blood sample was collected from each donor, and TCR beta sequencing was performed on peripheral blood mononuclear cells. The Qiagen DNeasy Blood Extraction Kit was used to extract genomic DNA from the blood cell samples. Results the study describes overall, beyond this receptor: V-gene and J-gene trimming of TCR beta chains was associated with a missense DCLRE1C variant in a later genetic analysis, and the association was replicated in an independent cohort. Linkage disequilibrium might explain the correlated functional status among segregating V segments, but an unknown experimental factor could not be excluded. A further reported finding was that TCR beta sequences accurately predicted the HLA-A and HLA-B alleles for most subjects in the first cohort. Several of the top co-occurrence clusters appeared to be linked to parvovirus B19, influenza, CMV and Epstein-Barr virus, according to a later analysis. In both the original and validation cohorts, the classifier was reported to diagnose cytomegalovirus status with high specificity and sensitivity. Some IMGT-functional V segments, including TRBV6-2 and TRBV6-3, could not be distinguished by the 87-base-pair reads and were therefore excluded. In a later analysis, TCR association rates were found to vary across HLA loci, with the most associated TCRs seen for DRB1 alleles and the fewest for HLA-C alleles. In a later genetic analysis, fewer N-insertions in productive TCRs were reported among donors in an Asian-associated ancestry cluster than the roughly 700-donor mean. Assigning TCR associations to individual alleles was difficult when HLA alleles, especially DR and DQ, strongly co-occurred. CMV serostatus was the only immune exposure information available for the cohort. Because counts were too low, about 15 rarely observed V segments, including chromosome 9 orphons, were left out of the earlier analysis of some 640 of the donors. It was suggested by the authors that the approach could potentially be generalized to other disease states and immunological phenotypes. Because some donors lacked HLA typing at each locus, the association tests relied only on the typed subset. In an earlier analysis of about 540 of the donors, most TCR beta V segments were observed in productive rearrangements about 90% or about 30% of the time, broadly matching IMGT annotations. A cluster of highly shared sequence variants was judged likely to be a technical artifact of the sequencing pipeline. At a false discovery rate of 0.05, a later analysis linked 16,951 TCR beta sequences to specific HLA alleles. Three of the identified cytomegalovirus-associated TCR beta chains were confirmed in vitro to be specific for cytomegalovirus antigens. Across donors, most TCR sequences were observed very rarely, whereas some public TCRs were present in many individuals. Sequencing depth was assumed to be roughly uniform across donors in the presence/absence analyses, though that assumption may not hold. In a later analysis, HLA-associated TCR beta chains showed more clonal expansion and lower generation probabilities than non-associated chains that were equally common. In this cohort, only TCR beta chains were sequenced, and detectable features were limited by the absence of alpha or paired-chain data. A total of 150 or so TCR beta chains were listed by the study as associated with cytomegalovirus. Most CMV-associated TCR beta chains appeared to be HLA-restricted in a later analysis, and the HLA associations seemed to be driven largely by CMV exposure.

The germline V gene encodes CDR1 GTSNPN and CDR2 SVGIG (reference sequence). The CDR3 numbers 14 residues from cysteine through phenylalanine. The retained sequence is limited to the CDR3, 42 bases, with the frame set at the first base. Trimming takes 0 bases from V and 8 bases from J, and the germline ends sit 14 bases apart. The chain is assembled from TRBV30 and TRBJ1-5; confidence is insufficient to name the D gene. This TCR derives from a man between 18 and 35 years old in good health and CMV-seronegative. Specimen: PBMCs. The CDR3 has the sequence CAWSVGGKGEPQHF. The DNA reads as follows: TGTGCCTGGAGTGTAGGAGGGAAGGGAGAGCCCCAGCATTTT.